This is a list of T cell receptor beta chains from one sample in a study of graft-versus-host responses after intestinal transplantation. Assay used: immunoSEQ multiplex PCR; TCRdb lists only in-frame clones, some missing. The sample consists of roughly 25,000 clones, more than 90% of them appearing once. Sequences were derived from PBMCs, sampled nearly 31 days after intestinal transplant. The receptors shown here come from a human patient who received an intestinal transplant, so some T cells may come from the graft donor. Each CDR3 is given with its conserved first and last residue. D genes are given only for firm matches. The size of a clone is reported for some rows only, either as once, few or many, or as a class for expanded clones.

DNA: TGCGCCAGCAGATCCATCGGAAAGGGGATTATCCAAGAGACCCAGTACTTC
CDR3: CASRSIGKGIIQETQYF
size: .
D: .
J: TRBJ2-5
V: TRBV5-1
length: 17

DNA: TGTGCCAGCAGTTACTCGAGTAGGGCCCCCTACGAGCAGTACTTC
CDR3: CASSYSSRAPYEQYF
size: .
D: .
J: TRBJ2-7
V: TRBV6-5
length: 15

DNA: TGTGCCAGCAGCGTATTAGGGGGACAGGTTTTAGATGAGCAGTTCTTC
CDR3: CASSVLGGQVLDEQFF
size: .
D: TRBD1
J: TRBJ2-1
V: TRBV9
length: 16

DNA: TGCGCCAGCAGCCAAGGTGACACTACCGACAGATACTATGGCTACACCTTC
CDR3: CASSQGDTTDRYYGYTF
size: once
D: .
J: TRBJ1-2
V: TRBV4-3
length: 17

DNA: TGTGCCAGCAGCTTGACAGGGTACAATGAGCAGTTCTTC
CDR3: CASSLTGYNEQFF
size: .
D: .
J: TRBJ2-1
V: TRBV5-6
length: 13

DNA: TGTGCCAGCAGTTTTACCGTGGAGGGCCCGACAGATACGCAGTATTTT
CDR3: CASSFTVEGPTDTQYF
size: once
D: .
J: TRBJ2-3
V: TRBV28
length: 16

DNA: TGCGCCAGCAGTGAGGCGCTAGCGGGGCCGACAGATACGCAGTATTTT
CDR3: CASSEALAGPTDTQYF
size: .
D: TRBD2
J: TRBJ2-3
V: TRBV10-2
length: 16

DNA: TGTGCCAGCAGTTACGGCGGCCGACGGAACACTGAAGCTTTCTTT
CDR3: CASSYGGRRNTEAFF
size: .
D: .
J: TRBJ1-1
V: TRBV6-5
length: 15

DNA: TGTGCCAGCAGTAAAACCGGGACGGAGGTCGGCTACACCTTC
CDR3: CASSKTGTEVGYTF
size: .
D: .
J: TRBJ1-2
V: TRBV6-5
length: 14

DNA: TGTGCCAGTAGTATGATGGAAAGCACAGATACGCAGTATTTT
CDR3: CASSMMESTDTQYF
size: .
D: .
J: TRBJ2-3
V: TRBV19
length: 14

DNA: TGTGCCATCGGGGCGTCGGCGGCGGAGACCCAGTACTTC
CDR3: CAIGASAAETQYF
size: .
D: .
J: TRBJ2-5
V: TRBV10-3
length: 13

DNA: TGTGCCAGCAGTGAACGATCTTTAGCCAAAAACATTCAGTACTTC
CDR3: CASSERSLAKNIQYF
size: .
D: .
J: TRBJ2-4
V: TRBV25-1
length: 15

DNA: TGTGCCACCAGCAGATCCCGGACTGTGGGAAACACCATATATTTT
CDR3: CATSRSRTVGNTIYF
size: .
D: .
J: TRBJ1-3
V: TRBV15
length: 15

DNA: TGCAGCGTTGGGGTAGGGGGCGACGGTGAAGCTTTCTTT
CDR3: CSVGVGGDGEAFF
size: .
D: TRBD1
J: TRBJ1-1
V: TRBV29-1
length: 13

DNA: TGTGCCAGCAGTGAAATCAATTTCGGGACATTCTCGCAGTACTTC
CDR3: CASSEINFGTFSQYF
size: .
D: .
J: TRBJ2-5
V: TRBV6-1
length: 15

DNA: TGTGCAAGTCGCCAAAGGACAGGGGCGAACACCGGGGAGCTGTTTTTT
CDR3: CASRQRTGANTGELFF
size: .
D: .
J: TRBJ2-2
V: TRBV12-2
length: 16

DNA: TGTGCCAGCACCTACCGGGGGGACAGGGCGGACAATGAGCAGTTCTTC
CDR3: CASTYRGDRADNEQFF
size: once
D: TRBD1
J: TRBJ2-1
V: TRBV27
length: 16

DNA: TGTGCCAGCAGTAACCGGGTCGCCGGGTATAGCAATCAGCCCCAGCATTTT
CDR3: CASSNRVAGYSNQPQHF
size: .
D: .
J: TRBJ1-5
V: TRBV27
length: 17

DNA: TGTGCCAGTAGTACCGGGACAGGCCTCCAAGAGACCCAGTACTTC
CDR3: CASSTGTGLQETQYF
size: .
D: TRBD1
J: TRBJ2-5
V: TRBV19
length: 15

DNA: TGTGCCAGCAGCTTACGACAGGGCCCCTACGAGCAGTACTTC
CDR3: CASSLRQGPYEQYF
size: .
D: TRBD1
J: TRBJ2-7
V: TRBV7-3
length: 14

DNA: TGTGCCAGCAGTTTATCGAGTGGGAAGAGGGAGCAGTACTTC
CDR3: CASSLSSGKREQYF
size: .
D: .
J: TRBJ2-5
V: TRBV27
length: 14

DNA: TGTGCCAGCAGCTTAGCGGGAAGGGGGACCCCAAGAGAGACCCAGTACTTC
CDR3: CASSLAGRGTPRETQYF
size: .
D: .
J: TRBJ2-5
V: TRBV7-6
length: 17

DNA: TGTGCCAGCAGTTACGGGGGCAATCAGCCCCAGCATTTT
CDR3: CASSYGGNQPQHF
size: .
D: .
J: TRBJ1-5
V: TRBV6-5
length: 13

DNA: TGCGCCAGCAGGTTCGGAGGCGAAAAACTGTTTTTT
CDR3: CASRFGGEKLFF
size: .
D: .
J: TRBJ1-4
V: TRBV5-1
length: 12

DNA: TGTGCCAGCAGTTCCGAGGGTCGGGGCAATCAGCCCCAGCATTTT
CDR3: CASSSEGRGNQPQHF
size: .
D: .
J: TRBJ1-5
V: TRBV28
length: 15

DNA: TGTGCCTGGAGTGTAATACCACAAGAGACCCAGTACTTC
CDR3: CAWSVIPQETQYF
size: .
D: .
J: TRBJ2-5
V: TRBV30
length: 13

DNA: TGCGCCAGCAGCTGGACTAGCGGGAACACCGGGGAGCTGTTTTTT
CDR3: CASSWTSGNTGELFF
size: .
D: TRBD2
J: TRBJ2-2
V: TRBV5-1
length: 15

DNA: TGTGCCAGCAGTGAAGCTCGTTTGGGAGGGATGGAGGGCGAGCAGTACTTC
CDR3: CASSEARLGGMEGEQYF
size: .
D: TRBD2
J: TRBJ2-7
V: TRBV6-1
length: 17

DNA: TGCGCCAGCAGCCACCGCGACAGTGGGGAGCCCCAGCATTTT
CDR3: CASSHRDSGEPQHF
size: .
D: .
J: TRBJ1-5
V: TRBV4-1
length: 14

DNA: TGTGCCAGTAGTATTGGGGGACTAGGCTACGAGCAGTACTTC
CDR3: CASSIGGLGYEQYF
size: .
D: TRBD2
J: TRBJ2-7
V: TRBV19
length: 14

DNA: TGTGCCAGCAGCCAAGACCCCGGGACAGGGCCCGATGAGCAGTTCTTC
CDR3: CASSQDPGTGPDEQFF
size: once
D: TRBD1
J: TRBJ2-1
V: TRBV4-2
length: 16

DNA: TGTGCCAGCAGTGAAGGGACTCTCAATCAGCCCCAGCATTTT
CDR3: CASSEGTLNQPQHF
size: .
D: .
J: TRBJ1-5
V: TRBV6-5
length: 14

DNA: TGTGCCAGCAGCTTGAACAGGGGGCGCACCGGGGAGCTGTTTTTT
CDR3: CASSLNRGRTGELFF
size: once
D: TRBD1
J: TRBJ2-2
V: TRBV5-8
length: 15

DNA: TGTGCCAGCAGTGATCTCGTGGGTGAAAAACTGTTTTTT
CDR3: CASSDLVGEKLFF
size: .
D: .
J: TRBJ1-4
V: TRBV27
length: 13

DNA: TGTGCCAGCAGCGTAGGAGGGTCTGAAGCTTTCTTT
CDR3: CASSVGGSEAFF
size: .
D: .
J: TRBJ1-1
V: TRBV9
length: 12

DNA: TGTGCCAGCAGCAGTTGGGACAGGGACAACTATGGCTACACCTTC
CDR3: CASSSWDRDNYGYTF
size: .
D: TRBD1
J: TRBJ1-2
V: TRBV11-2
length: 15

DNA: TGTGCCAGCAGTTACCCTACAGGGGGCACGAGTGGCTACACCTTC
CDR3: CASSYPTGGTSGYTF
size: .
D: TRBD1
J: TRBJ1-2
V: TRBV6-6
length: 15

DNA: TGTGCCACCAGCAGAGGTGTGGCTAGCGGAACCTACGAGCAGTACTTC
CDR3: CATSRGVASGTYEQYF
size: once
D: TRBD2
J: TRBJ2-7
V: TRBV15
length: 16

DNA: TGTGCCAGCAGGCCGACTAGCTACGAGCAGTACTTC
CDR3: CASRPTSYEQYF
size: .
D: .
J: TRBJ2-7
V: TRBV28
length: 12

DNA: TGCGCCAGCAGCTTCGGGATACCGGATGAAAAACTGTTTTTT
CDR3: CASSFGIPDEKLFF
size: .
D: .
J: TRBJ1-4
V: TRBV5-1
length: 14

DNA: TGCGCCAGCAGCCAGTACACATCCTTAAACTATGGCTACACCTTC
CDR3: CASSQYTSLNYGYTF
size: .
D: .
J: TRBJ1-2
V: TRBV4-1
length: 15

DNA: TGTGCCAGCAGTTTATTCGGGTGGGGGCGAGGGGTCTCCTACGAGCAGTACTTC
CDR3: CASSLFGWGRGVSYEQYF
size: .
D: .
J: TRBJ2-7
V: TRBV28
length: 18

DNA: TGTGCCAGCAGCTCCGGGACCCTTTACAATGAGCAGTTCTTC
CDR3: CASSSGTLYNEQFF
size: .
D: .
J: TRBJ2-1
V: TRBV13
length: 14

DNA: TGTGCCAGCAGCCCAACCGGCGGAGACACTGAAGCTTTCTTT
CDR3: CASSPTGGDTEAFF
size: .
D: .
J: TRBJ1-1
V: TRBV7-9
length: 14

DNA: TGCGCCAGCAGCCCCCAGGTTAACACCGGGGAGCTGTTTTTT
CDR3: CASSPQVNTGELFF
size: .
D: .
J: TRBJ2-2
V: TRBV4-1
length: 14

DNA: TGCGCCAGCAGCCAAAACCAGGGATTCTCGCAGTTCTTC
CDR3: CASSQNQGFSQFF
size: .
D: .
J: TRBJ2-1
V: TRBV4-3
length: 13

DNA: TGTGCCAGCACCCCCGGCCGTAGCGGGAGCTACAATGAGCAGTTCTTC
CDR3: CASTPGRSGSYNEQFF
size: .
D: TRBD2
J: TRBJ2-1
V: TRBV27
length: 16

DNA: TGCGCCAGCACTCAGGACAGAGAATACGAGCAGTACTTC
CDR3: CASTQDREYEQYF
size: once
D: .
J: TRBJ2-7
V: TRBV5-1
length: 13

DNA: TGTGCCAGCAGAACGGAAGCGGGATCAAGCTACGAGCAGTACTTC
CDR3: CASRTEAGSSYEQYF
size: .
D: TRBD2
J: TRBJ2-7
V: TRBV2
length: 15

DNA: TGTGCCAGCAGTTTAAATTTGAGCGGGGACTACAATGAGCAGTTCTTC
CDR3: CASSLNLSGDYNEQFF
size: .
D: TRBD2
J: TRBJ2-1
V: TRBV28
length: 16

DNA: TGTGCCAGCAGATTGCCCGGGACAGGAGCCTACGAGCAGTACTTC
CDR3: CASRLPGTGAYEQYF
size: .
D: TRBD1
J: TRBJ2-7
V: TRBV28
length: 15

DNA: TGCAGCGTTGAAGATAAGCACAGGGCCGGGGAGCTGTTTTTT
CDR3: CSVEDKHRAGELFF
size: .
D: .
J: TRBJ2-2
V: TRBV29-1
length: 14